Listed below are T cell receptor beta chains from one sample, sequenced in a study of T cells and Merkel cell carcinoma outcomes. Libraries were prepared by immunoSEQ multiplex PCR; TCRdb keeps only in-frame clonotypes and omits some of them. There are 4,000 to 5,000 clones in the sample; nearly 95% occur only once, and around 1.6% lies in the top ten. Sequencing was done on a sample of tumor tissue from Merkel cell carcinoma. These receptors were obtained from a human donor with Merkel cell carcinoma. Each CDR3 is given with its conserved first and last residue. D genes are given only for firm matches. Rows give clone size only sometimes, using once, few, many, or a class for an expanded clone.

size	V	J	D	DNA	CDR3
.	TRBV5-1	TRBJ1-2	TRBD1	TGCGCCAGCAGCCGGGACAGCGATTATGGCTACACCTTC	CASSRDSDYGYTF
.	TRBV10-3	TRBJ2-3	.	TGTGCCATCGGCGACGGTACAAGCACAGATACGCAGTATTTT	CAIGDGTSTDTQYF
.	TRBV7-6	TRBJ1-2	.	TGTGCCAGCAGCTTATCCCCCTCTGAGGGCTACACCTTC	CASSLSPSEGYTF
.	TRBV4-1	TRBJ2-5	.	TGCGCCAGCAGCCAGGGACCCCTGAGGGGAGTCGAGACCCAGTACTTC	CASSQGPLRGVETQYF
.	TRBV7-8	TRBJ2-7	.	TGTGCCAGCAGCCTCGCCAGCAGGTACGAGCAGTACTTC	CASSLASRYEQYF
once	TRBV28	TRBJ2-5	.	TGTGCCAGCAGTTTTGGCTCGCGTCCAGAGACCCAGTACTTC	CASSFGSRPETQYF
.	TRBV7-6	TRBJ1-5	TRBD1	TGTGCCAGCAGCTTGACAGGGCAGGATCAGCCCCAGCATTTT	CASSLTGQDQPQHF
.	TRBV7-6	TRBJ1-2	TRBD1	TGTGCCAGCAGCTTAAGTGCAGGGGGCTTCGTCCATGGCTACACCTTC	CASSLSAGGFVHGYTF
.	TRBV5-1	TRBJ1-4	.	TGCGCCAGCAGCTTGGAGGGTAATGAAAAACTGTTTTTT	CASSLEGNEKLFF
.	TRBV18	TRBJ2-3	TRBD2	TGTGCCAGCTCACCAGAACTAGCGGGCACAGATACGCAGTATTTT	CASSPELAGTDTQYF
.	TRBV11-3	TRBJ1-1	.	TGTGCCAGCAGCCCCAACACAGGGAACACTGAAGCTTTCTTT	CASSPNTGNTEAFF
.	TRBV14	TRBJ1-1	.	TGTGCCAGTAGCCAAGGAATGAACACTGAAGCTTTCTTT	CASSQGMNTEAFF
.	TRBV29-1	TRBJ2-1	TRBD2	TGCAGCGTTGGGGGTCTCCTGACTAGCGGGAGTGGGAATGAGCAGTTCTTC	CSVGGLLTSGSGNEQFF
few	TRBV4-3	TRBJ1-6	TRBD1	TGCGCCAGCAGCCAAGGAGGGGGCAGTGTCTCACCCCTCCACTTT	CASSQGGGSVSPLHF
once	TRBV6-5	TRBJ2-5	.	TGTGCCAGCAGGTACCGAGAGACCCAGTACTTC	CASRYRETQYF
.	TRBV6-6	TRBJ2-1	.	TGTGCCACCTCCGGACCGACTACCAGCTCCTACAATGAGCAGTTCTTC	CATSGPTTSSYNEQFF
.	TRBV14	TRBJ2-1	TRBD1	TGTGCCAGCAGCCAAGATGTGGGACAGGGAGTGAATGAGCAGTTCTTC	CASSQDVGQGVNEQFF
.	TRBV7-6	TRBJ2-7	.	TGTGCCAGCAGCTCAGGCTGGGGGTACGAGCAGTACTTC	CASSSGWGYEQYF
.	TRBV7-6	TRBJ1-5	TRBD1	TGTGCCAGCAGCCCCTACTCGACAGGGTTCTCTCAGCCCCAGCATTTT	CASSPYSTGFSQPQHF